The clone carrying this TCR beta chain was detected a few times. The antigen is unknown. The sample originates from a study of cytomegalovirus exposure and HLA in healthy donors. Study-level findings and limits: For most subjects, TCR beta sequences were reported to predict HLA-A and HLA-B alleles with accuracy.

PCR employed 60 Vbeta and 13 Jbeta primers. Assay: immunoSEQ multiplex PCR; the TCRdb copy retains only in-frame clones and omits some. Of approximately 160,000 clones in the sample, roughly 84% are singletons; the top ten hold 1.5%. Each of the donors was a healthy bone marrow donor. The clonotype was recovered from a male donor in good health and CMV-seronegative. Sequencing input: PBMCs.

The CDR3 reads CASSGGLRWGANVLTF. The CDR3 bases are TGTGCCAGCAGCGGAGGACTTCGCTGGGGGGCCAACGTCCTGACTTTC. The chain couples TRBV5-6 to TRBJ2-6, with a tentative D call TRBD2 (5 bases). Trimming shortened V by 4 bases and J by 4 bases, and 15 bases separated the two germline ends. This CDR3 contains 16 residues. Germline V gene lookup returns CDR1 SGHDT and CDR2 YYEEEE.